Sequencing of this TCR beta chain was carried out in a study of T cell responses to AZD1222 COVID-19 vaccine. Points from the study as a whole: Across the whole spike, CD4 TCRs peaked at regions 160-218 and 743-854. Most donors were white British, females outnumbered males, and clonal diversity was possibly underestimated.

As regards this clone: Its antigen remains unknown.

The length of the CDR3 is 12 residues. Germline loops: CDR1 SGHRS, CDR2 YFSETQ. V was trimmed by 7 bases and J by 3 bases, leaving 7 bases between them. Clones were sequenced by immunoSEQ multiplex PCR, and TCRdb holds only the in-frame ones, with some missing. The sample contains 150,000 to 180,000 clones, more than 75% of which appear only once. Specimen: peripheral blood, collected on day 0 of AZD1222 vaccination. This receptor was obtained from an adult in good health. The chain is built from TRBV5-1 and TRBJ2-2; D possibly uses TRBD1 or TRBD2 (5 bases each). The CDR3 is CASQGDTGELFF. The CDR3 region has the DNA TGCGCCAGCCAGGGAGACACCGGGGAGCTGTTTTTT.